This T cell receptor (beta chain) came from a study of graft-versus-host responses after intestinal transplantation. Turning to the study itself: Among the recipients, transplants were multivisceral, liver-intestinal, or isolated intestinal. Anti-thymocyte globulin induction, then tacrolimus and steroids for about 3 years, went to all recipients.

Once transplant was done, bone marrow was sourced from the posterior iliac crest or another site. There are 17 residues in the CDR3. Trimming removed 5 bases at V and 0 bases at J, with 19 bases between. Germline V gene sequence: CDR1 SGHTA, CDR2 FQGNSA. Whole-study results and caveats: In recipient marrow, GvH clones were found, and some appeared first in ileum or blood.

The assay was immunoSEQ multiplex PCR, and TCRdb's table has in-frame clones only and misses some. The sample has around 9,900 clones, about 95% seen once. As for this clone: Its specificity is not known.

V usage is TRBV7-2 and J usage is TRBJ1-1; D unresolved. This TCR was sampled from a human patient who received an intestinal transplant, so some T cells may come from the graft donor. The material sequenced was bone marrow, taken 521 days after intestinal transplantation. CDR3 loop: CASSSRPQLAMNTEAFF. Here the CDR3 DNA reads TGTGCCAGCAGCAGCCGGCCTCAACTAGCCATGAACACTGAAGCTTTCTTT.